One TCR beta chain is described in this entry. This receptor's antigen is unknown. No base qualities exist here, and no much larger clone lies one base off it. This sample is part of a study of shared clonotypes between healthy human individuals (dated by TCRdb to about 2020). Study-wide context: Three men and a couple of women, aged 18 to 49 years, made up the cohort. For each donor, CD4 naive and CD4 memory were each given three plates, CD8 naive was given two plates, and CD8 memory was given one plate. The study deeply sequenced blood TCR repertoires of about 5 healthy adults to estimate repertoire size and the extent of clonotype sharing between individuals. Different laboratories and diverse techniques were used to prepare libraries and sequence TCR repertoires, to increase sequencing depth and limit assay-specific biases. Each donor's leukapheresis produced roughly between roughly 0.85 and 9.5 billion PBMCs. General study outcomes and caveats: When a handful of donors were compared, the shared fraction of clonotypes was 5% to 6.5% for naive CD4, around 4% for naive CD8, 2.3% for memory CD4, and under 0.5% for memory CD8. The small number of donors limited the genetic and exposure-history diversity represented. Even with the large sequencing depth, rarefaction of the sorted-subset datasets indicated that sequencing was incomplete. Compared with non-shared clonotypes, the clonotypes found in all four sorted-subset donors had higher generation probabilities. Pairwise subsampling led to the expectation that sequencing depth would affect the degree of clonotype sharing among donors. Only blood was sampled, and tissue TCR repertoires likely differ from those in blood. Naive subsets generally had larger estimated clonotype richness than memory subsets.

The donors were healthy, HIV-negative adults with no recently reported acute infections or vaccinations. Every donor was a Caucasian adult residing in Nashville, Tennessee, USA. Magnetic negative selection was used to enrich CD4+ T cells, after which naive cells were positively selected on CD45RA and the negative fraction became the memory subset. Blood was obtained by leukapheresis, after which PBMCs were separated by Ficoll-Histopaque density gradient centrifugation and cryopreserved in liquid nitrogen vapor phase. Purity and quantity of every magnetically sorted T cell population were checked by analytical flow cytometry. From each sorted fraction, genomic DNA was isolated and quantified by UV absorbance on a Nanodrop 2000c. Using the deep immunoSEQ assay, multiplex PCR amplified TCR CDR3 regions from genomic DNA. For each cell subset, the extracted genomic DNA was distributed evenly across all wells of several immunoSEQ 96-well plates, and each plate served as one replicate. Each replicate PCR for sorted subsets received 200 ng genomic DNA, equal to roughly 30,000 T cell genomes. The purified libraries were quantified using a Qubit 3.0 fluorometer, sized with a Bioanalyzer 2100, and then quantified again using the KAPA Library Quantification kit. Every immunoSEQ 96-well plate was sequenced on a separate single-read 150-cycle Illumina NextSeq 550 flow cell. Per the source publication's procedure: The immunoSEQ output contained only junctional sequences without quality scores, so filtering could not match that applied to full-length reads. To assign V/J genes and CDR3, sequences were annotated against IMGT germline references using PyIR, a Python wrapper for IgBLAST v1.9. Reads with weak V/J assignments (E-value above 1e-6), missing CDR3, stop codons, out-of-frame junctions, or ambiguous translated residues were removed. A V3J clonotype was defined by an identical inferred V gene, J gene, and CDR3 amino acid sequence. Percentage overlap between repertoires was computed as shared unique clonotypes divided by the size of the smaller repertoire. Three approaches were used to assess repertoire richness: RTK rarefaction, the Chao1 estimator, and Recon v2.1 estimates of unobserved clonotypes. OLGA was used to compute generation probabilities for all TCRbeta clonotypes that the gDNA method yielded from a handful of donors. The source is immuneACCESS, and TCRdb retained only in-frame sequences with V and J called. Part of the clones is not carried over; for the studies checked, unresolved V genes explain less than half of this, and the remainder is unexplained. That table furnishes V, J and clone size, whereas the DNA furnished D and trimming. This sample lists over a million clones; 75% to 85% were detected once. Roughly 0.57% of the sample comes from the top ten.

Counted from cysteine to phenylalanine, this CDR3 has 15 amino acids. Solely the CDR3 DNA is kept, with 45 bases framed from the first base. The germline V gene (reference sequence) sets CDR1 to SEHNR and CDR2 to FQNEAQ. V is reduced by 1 base and J by 0 bases, leaving a spacing of 7 bases between them. This TCR was recovered from a man between 18 and 29 years old in good health. Some clones in this sample may be carry-over from other donors' samples. Sequenced input: memory CD4+ T cells from PBMCs. The sample's cell subset or site label is to be understood as: CD45RA-negative fraction. This sequence uses TRBV7-9 and TRBJ1-3, with no confidently assigned D gene. The sequenced DNA is TGTGCCAGCAGCTTAGGCAGCTACTCTGGAAACACCATATATTTT. Its amino acids are CASSLGSYSGNTIYF.